Presented here are 26 T cell receptor beta chains from one specimen sequenced in a study of chemoradiotherapy in HPV16-positive cancers. The repertoire was sequenced with immunoSEQ multiplex PCR; TCRdb's copy has only in-frame clones and lacks some. This sample carries about 27,000 clones, 93% of them seen once, and the ten largest clones take approximately 18%. The sample was blood, taken from a patient who underwent chemoradiotherapy. All receptors come from a human donor with HPV-associated anogenital cancer.

This chain's CDR3 is CASSLGPGTGGETQYF. CDR3 nucleotide sequence: TGCGCCAGCAGCTTGGGTCCCGGGACAGGGGGAGAGACCCAGTACTTC. The V gene is TRBV5-1, the J gene TRBJ2-5, with 11 bases matching TRBD1. Per the germline V gene, CDR1 is SGHRS and CDR2 is YFSETQ. The CDR3 length is 16 residues. V lost 0 bases to trimming and J lost 4 bases; unmatched junction nucleotides: 5. The variable domain in full, with the rest retrieved from reference TRBV5-1 and TRBJ2-5, is KAGVTQTPRYLIKTRGQQVTLSCSPISGHRSVSWYQQTPGQGLQFLFEYFSETQRNKGNFPGRFSGRQFSNSRSEMNVSTLELGDSALYLCASSLGPGTGGETQYFGPGTRLLVL.

J is TRBJ2-2 and V is TRBV7-2, with 7 nucleotides matching TRBD1. This CDR3 spans 16 amino acids. After removal of 5 bases from V and 0 bases from J, the junction contained 6 bases not matched to a gene. Germline V gene lookup returns CDR1 SGHTA and CDR2 FQGNSA. The CDR3 DNA reads as TGTGCCAGCAGCCCCCCCGGGACAGCGAACACCGGGGAGCTGTTTTTT. It translates to CASSPPGTANTGELFF.

The chain joins TRBV19 to TRBJ2-3; 8 bases are a match to TRBD1. The germline V gene has CDR1 LNHDA and CDR2 SQIVND (reference sequence). The CDR3 extends over 15 amino acids. Trimming removed 4 bases from V and 1 base from J; junction bases left unmatched: 4. CDR3 loop: CASSNGQGRTDTQYF. The CDR3 DNA follows: TGTGCCAGTAGTAACGGACAGGGCCGCACAGATACGCAGTATTTT.

Comments on this clone: A junction boundary mismatches the germline segment, possibly from a read error. The V gene is TRBV28, the J gene TRBJ2-1, with unresolved D. The length of the CDR3 is 10 residues. CDR1 and CDR2 (germline): MDHEN, SYDVKM. DNA for the CDR3: TGTGCCAGCAGTTCCTGGGTTTTGGTCTTC. Translated: CASSSWVLVF.

The chain links TRBV7-2 to TRBJ2-3; D might be TRBD2 (7 bases). V was shortened by 2 bases and J by 2 bases, with 23 bases between the two germline ends. This CDR3 spans 19 amino acids. Germline V CDR1 and CDR2: SGHTA, FQGNSA. DNA for the CDR3: TGTGCCAGCAGCTTAACGGGGGGCCTCGGACGGGGACTCACAGATACGCAGTATTTT. Translating it yields CASSLTGGLGRGLTDTQYF. The complete variable domain, with remaining parts taken from reference TRBV7-2 and TRBJ2-3, reads GAGVSQSPSNKVTEKGKDVELRCDPISGHTALYWYRQSLGQGLEFLIYFQGNSAPDKSGLPSDRFSAERTGGSVSTLTIQRTQQEDSAVYLCASSLTGGLGRGLTDTQYFGPGTRLTVL.

The V call is TRBV4-3, the J call TRBJ2-3; 8 bases line up with TRBD2. CDR1 and CDR2 from the germline V gene are LGHNA and YSLEER. CDR3 length: 16 residues. With V trimmed by 0 bases and J by 4 bases, 6 bases remained unmatched. The CDR3, as DNA: TGCGCCAGCAGCCAAGAACTCAGCGGGGGTGCAGATACGCAGTATTTT. Translation gives CASSQELSGGADTQYF.

The chain combines TRBV12-5 with TRBJ1-5, with 8 bases lining up with TRBD1. The CDR3 spans 15 residues. The germline gives CDR1 LGHNT, CDR2 FRNRAP. V trimming: 3 bases; J trimming: 3 bases; junction bases outside the gene matches: 4. The chain's CDR3 is CASGLDRGVNQPQHF. As DNA, the CDR3 is TGTGCTAGTGGTTTAGACAGGGGAGTCAATCAGCCCCAGCATTTT.

V and J are TRBV5-6 and TRBJ1-1, with no clear D. The V end was cut by 0 bases, the J end by 0 bases, with 9 bases between. The germline CDR1 and CDR2 sequences are SGHDT and YYEEEE. The CDR3 runs to 15 residues. CDR3 amino acids: CASSLAATLNTEAFF. Here the CDR3 DNA reads TGTGCCAGCAGCTTGGCGGCCACTCTGAACACTGAAGCTTTCTTT.

The chain is built from TRBV6-5 and TRBJ2-7, with 7 bases matching TRBD1. Germline V gene sequence: CDR1 MNHEY, CDR2 SVGAGI. Trimming at V came to 4 bases and at J to 2 bases, leaving 8 bases not matched to a gene. The CDR3 loop spans 15 amino acids. The chain's CDR3 is CASSSSDRSPYEQYF. In DNA form, the CDR3 reads TGTGCCAGCAGTTCCTCGGACAGGTCCCCCTACGAGCAGTACTTC.

A single count supports this clone. The gene calls are TRBV5-1 and TRBJ2-1; 11 bases fit TRBD1. The CDR3 sequence is 15 residues long. V shed 4 bases and J 10 bases; nucleotides not matched to a gene: 10. Germline values: CDR1 SGHRS, CDR2 YFSETQ. As DNA, the CDR3 is TGCGCCAGCAGCCCGGACAGGGGGCAGTTGGGCGAGCAGTTCTTC. Translating it yields CASSPDRGQLGEQFF.

This CDR3 is CASSDRGRDGYTF. In DNA, the CDR3 is TGTGCCAGCAGTGACAGGGGTCGGGATGGCTACACCTTC. This sequence joins TRBV6-1 and TRBJ1-2, with a weak D call TRBD1 (6 bases). There are 13 residues in the CDR3. Germline values: CDR1 MNHNS, CDR2 SASEGT. Trimming cost V 3 bases and J 6 bases, with 11 bases left between them.

The rearrangement uses TRBV9 and TRBJ2-2; possible D gene TRBD2, 5 bases. Germline V gene data show CDR1 as SGDLS and CDR2 as YYNGEE. Trimming removed 4 bases from V and 5 bases from J, with 12 bases in between. This CDR3 has 14 residues. The CDR3 region is CASSTRTQTGELFF. The CDR3 coding sequence is TGTGCCAGCAGCACTCGGACTCAGACCGGGGAGCTGTTTTTT.

The chain uses TRBV7-9 and TRBJ2-1; a weak D match, TRBD1 (5 bases). V shed 6 bases and J shed 0 bases, with 12 bases lying between them. This CDR3 has 15 residues. Germline CDR1 is SEHNR and CDR2 is FQNEAQ (reference sequence). CDR3 DNA: TGTGCCAGCAGAGCAGGGTTAAGCTCCTACAATGAGCAGTTCTTC. As protein: CASRAGLSSYNEQFF.

This chain connects TRBV18 to TRBJ1-4; TRBD1 matches 8 bases. The ends lost 4 bases at V and 7 bases at J; junction bases unmatched: 8. Germline values: CDR1 KGHSH, CDR2 LQKENI. CDR3 length: 15 residues. The CDR3 DNA reads as TGTGCCAGCTCACTGGGTCAGGGGGCCGGTGAAAAACTGTTTTTT. This sequence encodes CASSLGQGAGEKLFF.

V usage is TRBV7-2 and J usage is TRBJ2-6, with D perhaps TRBD2 (5 bases). The V and J ends lost 2 bases and 0 bases respectively, with 8 bases between them. There are 16 residues in the CDR3. CDR1 is SGHTA and CDR2 is FQGNSA in the germline V gene. The chain's CDR3 is CASSLRRLSGANVLTF. CDR3 in DNA: TGTGCCAGCAGCTTACGGAGGCTCTCTGGGGCCAACGTCCTGACTTTC. The variable domain in full, completed from reference TRBV7-2 and TRBJ2-6, reads GAGVSQSPSNKVTEKGKDVELRCDPISGHTALYWYRQSLGQGLEFLIYFQGNSAPDKSGLPSDRFSAERTGGSVSTLTIQRTQQEDSAVYLCASSLRRLSGANVLTFGAGSRLTVL.

CDR3 protein: CASSVGQGVTEAFF. In nucleotides, the CDR3 is TGCGCCAGCAGCGTGGGACAGGGGGTCACTGAAGCTTTCTTT. This chain uses TRBV5-1 with TRBJ1-1; 11 bases line up with TRBD1. The germline V gene has CDR1 SGHRS and CDR2 YFSETQ. The CDR3 extends over 14 amino acids. After removal of 4 bases from V and 4 bases from J, the junction contained 3 bases not matched to a gene.

The chain uses TRBV2 and TRBJ1-6; D is ambiguous. With 6 bases removed from V and 10 bases from J, the gap between germline ends came to 13 bases. The CDR3 length is 13 residues. Germline loops: CDR1 SNHLY, CDR2 FYNNEI. The DNA of the CDR3 is TGTGCCAGCAGGACCGGGTCGGGATCACCCCTCCACTTT. It encodes CASRTGSGSPLHF.

This chain uses TRBV2 with TRBJ2-4; 11 nucleotides line up with TRBD2. There are 15 residues in the CDR3. Germline CDR1 is SNHLY and CDR2 is FYNNEI. V shed 10 bases, J shed 6 bases, and the junction held 11 bases outside the gene matches. The CDR3 DNA reads TGTGCCACCAACCCACTAGCGGGGGTAGGAAACATTCAGTACTTC. Its translation is CATNPLAGVGNIQYF. Using reference TRBV2 and TRBJ2-4 for the parts outside the CDR3, the full variable domain is EPEVTQTPSHQVTQMGQEVILRCVPISNHLYFYWYRQILGQKVEFLVSFYNNEISEKSEIFDDQFSVERPDGSNFTLKIRSTKLEDSAMYFCATNPLAGVGNIQYFGAGTRLSVL.

This clone was counted a few times. The chain carries TRBV5-1 and TRBJ2-7; D is unclear. The CDR3 sequence is 12 residues long. The germline V gene has CDR1 SGHRS and CDR2 YFSETQ. V was clipped by 0 bases and J by 2 bases, with 3 bases between them. The CDR3 nucleotides are TGCGCCAGCAGCTTGGCCCCCTACGAGCAGTACTTC. Translating gives CASSLAPYEQYF. The full variable domain, in which reference TRBV5-1 and TRBJ2-7 provide the parts outside the CDR3, is KAGVTQTPRYLIKTRGQQVTLSCSPISGHRSVSWYQQTPGQGLQFLFEYFSETQRNKGNFPGRFSGRQFSNSRSEMNVSTLELGDSALYLCASSLAPYEQYFGPGTRLTVT.

The DNA for the CDR3 is TGCGCCAGCAGCCAACAGGCGGGGTTTGACTATGGCTACACCTTC. Its translation is CASSQQAGFDYGYTF. V gene TRBV4-1 combines with J gene TRBJ1-2; no reliable D call. Germline V CDR1 and CDR2: MGHRA, YSYEKL. V shed 2 bases and J shed 3 bases, with 13 bases lying between them. The CDR3 extends over 15 amino acids.

The chain has TRBV5-6 and TRBJ2-7, with a possible D match to TRBD2 (5 bases). Trimming removed 5 bases from V and 5 bases from J, with 17 bases in between. The CDR3 is made up of 14 amino acids. The germline gives CDR1 SGHDT, CDR2 YYEEEE. The DNA of the CDR3 is TGTGCCAGCAGTAGGACTTCGCTCCTCCACGAGCAGTACTTC. Translating it yields CASSRTSLLHEQYF.

V and J are TRBV4-3 and TRBJ2-7, with 7 nucleotides matching TRBD2. The CDR3 consists of 13 residues. Per germline, CDR1 LGHNA and CDR2 YSLEER. V lost 1 base to trimming and J lost 4 bases; unmatched junction nucleotides: 1. The CDR3 here is CASSQGGGYEQYF. The CDR3 DNA is TGCGCCAGCAGCCAAGGGGGGGGATACGAGCAGTACTTC.

V usage is TRBV19 and J usage is TRBJ1-2, with TRBD1 identical over 7 bases. CDR3 size: 16 residues. Trimming took 4 bases from V and 1 from J; bases not matched to a gene: 9. CDR1 is LNHDA, CDR2 SQIVND, per germline (reference sequence). The CDR3 DNA sequence: TGTGCCAGTAGTACCCTCTACAGGGGCGATAACTATGGCTACACCTTC. It yields the protein CASSTLYRGDNYGYTF.

The CDR3 spells CASSSHLLGADDGYTF. The CDR3 bases are TGTGCCAGTAGTTCCCATTTGTTGGGCGCAGACGATGGCTACACCTTC. The rearrangement uses TRBV19 and TRBJ1-2; D uncertain. Trimming took 5 bases from V and 6 from J, leaving 22 bases between them. CDR1 and CDR2 from the germline V gene are LNHDA and SQIVND (reference sequence). The CDR3 runs to 16 residues. The whole variable domain, remainder taken from reference TRBV19 and TRBJ1-2, is DGGITQSPKYLFRKEGQNVTLSCEQNLNHDAMYWYRQDPGQGLRLIYYSQIVNDFQKGDIAEGYSVSREKKESFPLTVTSAQKNPTAFYLCASSSHLLGADDGYTFGSGTRLTVV.

This chain connects TRBV7-3 to TRBJ1-1; possibly TRBD1 for D (5 bases). Germline CDR1 and CDR2: SGHTA and FQGTGA. This CDR3 is built from 13 residues. V shed 4 bases and J shed 6 bases, with 12 bases lying between them. The CDR3 DNA follows: TGTGCCAGCAGCTCCTCAGGGTTTTCTGAAGCTTTCTTT. Amino acids: CASSSSGFSEAFF. The full variable domain, completed using reference TRBV7-3 and TRBJ1-1, is GAGVSQTPSNKVTEKGKYVELRCDPISGHTALYWYRQSLGQGPEFLIYFQGTGAADDSGLPNDRFFAVRPEGSVSTLKIQRTERGDSAVYLCASSSSGFSEAFFGQGTRLTVV.

The V and J genes are TRBV28 and TRBJ1-2; 10 positions agree with TRBD1. V shed 7 bases and J 8 bases; nucleotides not matched to a gene: 13. The CDR3 spans 15 residues. Germline assignment: CDR1 MDHEN and CDR2 SYDVKM. For the CDR3, the DNA is TGTGCCAGCAAAGGCCCGGGACAGGGGTTCGGCGGCTACACCTTC. Residues: CASKGPGQGFGGYTF.